This T cell receptor beta chain was obtained from a study of blood T cell repertoires in COVID-19. About the study: The United States, Italy and Spain supplied acute and convalescent COVID-19 samples.

How the authors handled the data: Estimation of nucleated cell counts relied on the amplification of reference gene primers. Here immunoSEQ multiplex PCR was the method, and the copy in TCRdb shows in-frame clones only, minus some. V and J calls and clone size are given by that table; D and trimming were obtained from the DNA. The profile covers 75,000 to 85,000 clones, with 80% to 90% appearing a single time and about a tenth taken by the ten largest. This CDR3 is 18 amino acids long. V shed 3 bases and J shed 2 bases, with 22 bases lying between them. Germline values: CDR1 MGHRA, CDR2 YSYEKL. In Seattle, patients joined the study during active infection and were tracked longitudinally.

What was sequenced was peripheral blood. The chain uses TRBV4-1 and TRBJ1-1, with no clear D. This TCR was sampled from a man between 60 and 70 years old with COVID-19, enrolled during active disease. Here the CDR3 DNA reads TGCGCCAGCAGCCAGCAACTCCAGCGGGGTCTTGCTAACACTGAAGCTTTCTTT. This gives the protein CASSQQLQRGLANTEAFF.